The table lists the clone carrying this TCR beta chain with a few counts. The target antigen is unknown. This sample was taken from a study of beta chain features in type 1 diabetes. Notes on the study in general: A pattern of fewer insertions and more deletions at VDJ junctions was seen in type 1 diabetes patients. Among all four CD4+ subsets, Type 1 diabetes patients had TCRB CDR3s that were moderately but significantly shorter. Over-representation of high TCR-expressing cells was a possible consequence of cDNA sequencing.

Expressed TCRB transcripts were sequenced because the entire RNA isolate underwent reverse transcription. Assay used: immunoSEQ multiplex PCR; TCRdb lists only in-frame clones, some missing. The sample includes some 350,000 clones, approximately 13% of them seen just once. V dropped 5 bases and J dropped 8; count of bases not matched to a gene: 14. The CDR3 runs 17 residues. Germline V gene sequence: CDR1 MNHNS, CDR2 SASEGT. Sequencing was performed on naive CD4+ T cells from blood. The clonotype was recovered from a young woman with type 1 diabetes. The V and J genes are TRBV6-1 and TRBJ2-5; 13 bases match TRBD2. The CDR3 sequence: CASSQGLAGAQSSTQYF. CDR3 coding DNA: TGTGCCAGCAGTCAAGGACTAGCGGGAGCCCAGTCATCCACCCAGTACTTC.